This passage covers 26 T cell receptor beta chains from one sample sequenced in a study of cytomegalovirus exposure and HLA in healthy donors. PCR involved 60 Vbeta and 13 Jbeta primers. Some clones are missing from TCRdb's copy, which holds only in-frame ones; the method was immunoSEQ multiplex PCR. The repertoire holds roughly 100,000 clones, with around 63% as singletons. Material: PBMCs. The origin of the receptors is a man aged 25 to 45 in good health and CMV-seronegative.

This chain connects TRBV29-1 to TRBJ2-3; TRBD2 matches 11 bases. Germline lookup yields CDR1 SQVTM and CDR2 ANQGSEA. This CDR3 is built from 14 residues. V gave up 8 bases and J gave up 3 bases; unmatched junction bases: 7. The CDR3 DNA reads as TGCAGCACCTTAGCGGGAGGGAGAACAGATACGCAGTATTTT. Amino acid sequence: CSTLAGGRTDTQYF.

This clone was recorded only once. The chain recombines TRBV5-6 with TRBJ2-1, with TRBD2 matching 14 bases. Germline CDR1 is SGHDT and CDR2 is YYEEEE. V was clipped by 4 bases and J by 8 bases; unmatched bases: 5. The CDR3 spans 15 residues. The DNA of the CDR3 is TGTGCCAGCAGCCAGGGACTAGCGGGAGTAGATGAGCAGTTCTTC. This gives the protein CASSQGLAGVDEQFF.

The chain joins TRBV7-2 to TRBJ2-7, with a possible D match to TRBD2 (6 bases). Germline V gene lookup returns CDR1 SGHTA and CDR2 FQGNSA. The CDR3 has 14 residues. V dropped 5 bases and J dropped 4 bases, with 15 bases sitting between them. The CDR3 sequence is CASSPVVAVYEQYF. Here the CDR3 DNA reads TGTGCCAGCAGCCCGGTTGTAGCGGTTTACGAGCAGTACTTC.

This sequence joins TRBV18 and TRBJ1-1; 10 nucleotides match TRBD1. Germline V gene lookup returns CDR1 KGHSH and CDR2 LQKENI. The CDR3 is 15 amino acids. The V segment lost 6 bases and the J segment 2 bases; nucleotides outside the gene matches: 6. For the CDR3, the DNA is TGTGCCAGCTCGACTGGACAGGGGGTAAACACTGAAGCTTTCTTT. It yields the protein CASSTGQGVNTEAFF. The full variable domain, completed using reference TRBV18 and TRBJ1-1, is NAGVMQNPRHLVRRRGQEARLRCSPMKGHSHVYWYRQLPEEGLKFMVYLQKENIIDESGMPKERFSAEFPKEGPSILRIQQVVRGDSAAYFCASSTGQGVNTEAFFGQGTRLTVV.

The chain uses TRBV29-1 and TRBJ2-5; 9 bases are shared with TRBD1. This CDR3 is built from 12 residues. Per the germline V gene, CDR1 is SQVTM and CDR2 is ANQGSEA. V shed 6 bases and J 3 bases; nucleotides not matched to a gene: 2. As DNA, the CDR3 is TGCAGCGTGGGGACAGGGAAAGAGACCCAGTACTTC. Amino acids: CSVGTGKETQYF.

The chain is built from TRBV11-3 and TRBJ2-5; TRBD1 matches at 8 bases. The end of the DNA is better explained by TRBJ2-7, so the J call may be wrong. Germline loops: CDR1 SGHNT, CDR2 YENEEA. The CDR3 is 15 residues long. CDR3 sequence (DNA): TGTGCCAGCAGCTTACGACAGGGGATGGGCTACGAGCAGTACTTC. Its protein product is CASSLRQGMGYEQYF.

The rearrangement uses TRBV6-1 and TRBJ2-7; D unresolved. The germline gives CDR1 MNHNS, CDR2 SASEGT. With 5 bases removed from V and 4 bases from J, the gap between germline ends came to 6 bases. The CDR3 runs to 11 residues. CDR3 sequence: CASSYRYEQYF. CDR3 bases: TGTGCCAGCAGTTATCGGTACGAGCAGTACTTC.

The chain employs TRBV6-6 and TRBJ1-1, with D unclear. Germline lookup yields CDR1 MNHNY and CDR2 SVGAGI (reference sequence). The CDR3 has 14 amino acids. Trimming removed 6 bases from V and 1 base from J, with 12 bases in between. CDR3 sequence: CASSLRGRNTEAFF. DNA of the CDR3: TGTGCCAGCAGCCTGCGGGGTAGGAACACTGAAGCTTTCTTT.

This clone was seen a single time. The DNA for the CDR3 is TGTGCTAGTGGTTTGTTCTCATCTGGACAGGGATCTGGAAACACCATATATTTT. It translates to CASGLFSSGQGSGNTIYF. This sequence joins TRBV12-5 and TRBJ1-3; 8 bases fit TRBD1. V lost 2 bases, J lost 1 base, and 10 bases stayed unmatched. This CDR3 is built from 18 residues. CDR1 and CDR2 from the germline V gene are LGHNT and FRNRAP.

This clone has just a few counts. The genes are TRBV19 and TRBJ1-2, with D tentatively TRBD1 (5 bases). V was clipped by 4 bases and J by 5 bases, with 20 bases between them. This CDR3 spans 16 amino acids. CDR1 is LNHDA, CDR2 SQIVND, per germline (reference sequence). CDR3 in amino acids: CASSTPPGRGPYGYTF. In nucleotides, the CDR3 is TGTGCCAGTAGTACCCCCCCAGGGAGGGGTCCATATGGCTACACCTTC.

Only a few counts were recorded for this clone. CDR3 sequence reads: CASSAPSSGGGQGRRETQYF. CDR3 in DNA: TGTGCCAGCAGTGCGCCATCCTCCGGGGGGGGACAGGGGAGAAGAGAGACCCAGTACTTC. The genes are TRBV6-1 and TRBJ2-5; TRBD1 agrees at 10 bases. There are 20 residues in the CDR3. Germline V CDR1 and CDR2: MNHNS, SASEGT. The ends lost 4 bases at V and 4 bases at J; junction bases unmatched: 21.

This chain links TRBV30 with TRBJ1-6, with a tentative D call TRBD1 (5 bases). V lost 3 bases to trimming and J lost 8 bases, with 11 bases between them. This CDR3 has 13 amino acids. Looked up from germline, CDR1 is GTSNPN and CDR2 is SVGIG (reference sequence). CDR3 DNA: TGTGCCTGGAGCCTCAAAGGGGATTCACCCCTCCACTTT. It translates to CAWSLKGDSPLHF.

This clone was seen only a few times. The V call is TRBV6-1, the J call TRBJ2-5; possible D gene TRBD1, 5 bases. The CDR3 totals 13 residues. Germline assignment: CDR1 MNHNS and CDR2 SASEGT. V was trimmed by 4 bases and J by 2 bases, leaving 8 bases between them. CDR3 amino acids: CASSGQLQETQYF. CDR3 sequence (DNA): TGTGCCAGCAGTGGACAGCTACAAGAGACCCAGTACTTC.

V and J are TRBV5-4 and TRBJ2-1; D might be TRBD2 (5 bases). Germline assignment: CDR1 SGHNT and CDR2 YYREEE (reference sequence). This CDR3 contains 16 residues. The V gene lost 4 bases and the J gene lost 6 bases, with 20 bases spanning the gap. CDR3 sequence (DNA): TGTGCCAGCAGCGGGAGCACTAGTCTGAACGGCAATGAGCAGTTCTTC. Translated, it gives CASSGSTSLNGNEQFF.

The chain uses TRBV15 and TRBJ2-2, with TRBD2 matching over 10 bases. The germline CDR1 and CDR2 sequences are LNHNV and YYDKDF (reference sequence). The CDR3 extends over 17 amino acids. V gave up 3 bases and J gave up 4 bases; unmatched junction bases: 8. The CDR3 spells CATSRGASGSSTGELFF. In DNA, the CDR3 is TGTGCCACCAGCAGGGGGGCTAGCGGGAGCAGCACCGGGGAGCTGTTTTTT.

The rearrangement joins TRBV6-6 to TRBJ1-1; 8 nucleotides align to TRBD1. With 5 bases clipped from V and 5 bases from J, the junction kept 10 bases outside the gene matches. The V gene's germline CDR1 is MNHNY and CDR2 SVGAGI (reference sequence). The length of the CDR3 is 15 residues. CDR3 DNA sequence: TGTGCCAGCAGTCTGGACAGGGTGTATAGGACTGAAGCTTTCTTT. Its translation is CASSLDRVYRTEAFF.

V usage is TRBV28 and J usage is TRBJ1-1; D is unresolved. The CDR3 loop spans 13 amino acids. Germline V CDR1 and CDR2: MDHEN, SYDVKM. Trimming removed 8 bases from V and 5 bases from J, with 15 bases in between. The CDR3 coding sequence is TGTGCCAGCGACCCGGCGGGAAGAACTGAAGCTTTCTTT. Amino acids: CASDPAGRTEAFF.

As to this clone: Mismatch with germline at one junction end may stem from a read error. The genes are TRBV27 and TRBJ2-6; 11 bases match TRBD1. Germline V gene lookup returns CDR1 MNHEY and CDR2 SMNVEV (reference sequence). The CDR3 runs to 17 residues. As DNA, the CDR3 is TGTGCCAGCAGGGATGGACAGGGGGCGGGTGGGGCCAACGGCCTGACTTTC. Translating gives CASRDGQGAGGANGLTF.

This clone has a handful of counts. The chain has TRBV7-2 and TRBJ2-1; D may be TRBD2 (6 bases). V was cut by 5 bases and J by 9 bases, with 20 bases left in between. This CDR3 is built from 15 residues. Per the germline V gene, CDR1 is SGHTA and CDR2 is FQGNSA. The CDR3 protein is CASSPLGGHFTEQFF. The CDR3 nucleotides are TGTGCCAGCAGCCCCTTGGGAGGTCACTTCACTGAGCAGTTCTTC.

The DNA of the CDR3 is TGTGCCAGCAGCCAATACAGGGACAGGGCGGGCACTGAAGCTTTCTTT. Translation gives CASSQYRDRAGTEAFF. This chain connects TRBV7-9 to TRBJ1-1; 9 bases line up with TRBD1. CDR3 length: 16 residues. Germline V gives CDR1 SEHNR, CDR2 FQNEAQ (reference sequence). V trimming: 5 bases; J trimming: 4 bases; junction bases outside the gene matches: 11.

The chain is built from TRBV30 and TRBJ2-3, with TRBD1 identical over 8 bases. V was pared by 2 bases and J by 4 bases, with 2 bases of the junction left unmatched. The length of the CDR3 is 13 residues. Germline loops: CDR1 GTSNPN, CDR2 SVGIG (reference sequence). The CDR3 loop reads CAWSSGGPDTQYF. Written as DNA, the CDR3 is TGTGCCTGGAGTTCAGGGGGCCCAGATACGCAGTATTTT.

The J gene is TRBJ2-3, the V gene TRBV5-1; TRBD1 agrees at 9 bases. V shed 0 bases, J shed 2 bases, and the junction held 1 base outside the gene matches. This CDR3 is built from 15 residues. Per the germline V gene, CDR1 is SGHRS and CDR2 is YFSETQ. CDR3 DNA: TGCGCCAGCAGCTTGGGACAGGGGGACACAGATACGCAGTATTTT. This sequence encodes CASSLGQGDTDTQYF. The entire variable domain, with the rest obtained from reference TRBV5-1 and TRBJ2-3, is as follows: KAGVTQTPRYLIKTRGQQVTLSCSPISGHRSVSWYQQTPGQGLQFLFEYFSETQRNKGNFPGRFSGRQFSNSRSEMNVSTLELGDSALYLCASSLGQGDTDTQYFGPGTRLTVL.

The chain uses TRBV30 and TRBJ1-5, with D possibly matching TRBD1 (5 bases). Germline CDR1 and CDR2: GTSNPN and SVGIG (reference sequence). V shed 0 bases and J shed 5 bases, with 11 bases lying between them. CDR3 length: 14 residues. The DNA for the CDR3 is TGTGCCTGGAGTGTACAAATCAGGGATCAGCCCCAGCATTTT. This sequence encodes CAWSVQIRDQPQHF.

This clone has more than one count but fewer than ten. This rearrangement joins TRBV4-3 to TRBJ1-4; no firm D call. V was cut by 0 bases and J by 3 bases, with 11 bases left in between. Germline V lookup: CDR1 LGHNA, CDR2 YSLEER. CDR3 length: 16 amino acids. CDR3 loop: CASSQDGRASNEKLFF. The CDR3 DNA reads as TGCGCCAGCAGCCAAGATGGGAGGGCCTCTAATGAAAAACTGTTTTTT.

Comments on this clone: An end of the junction differs from the germline gene, which may be a read error. The CDR3 DNA follows: TGTGTCAGCAGCCCCCTTCAGCCAGGGGGCTTGTGGGAGACCCAGTACTTC. This codes for CVSSPLQPGGLWETQYF. This chain links TRBV5-4 with TRBJ2-5; TRBD1 aligns across 8 bases. Germline CDR1 and CDR2: SGHNT and YYREEE (reference sequence). This CDR3 is 17 amino acids long.

This chain joins TRBV19 and TRBJ1-5; possible D gene TRBD1, 6 bases. From germline, CDR1 is LNHDA and CDR2 SQIVND (reference sequence). V shed 3 bases and J shed 3 bases, with 9 bases lying between them. This CDR3 spans 14 amino acids. The CDR3 nucleotides read TGTGCCAGTAGTATGGCGGGGGCCAATCAGCCCCAGCATTTT. Translated: CASSMAGANQPQHF.